Presented here are 5 T cell receptor beta chains from one specimen sequenced in a study of blood T cells in healthy people across ages (dated by TCRdb to 2014 to 2015). Libraries were prepared through 5' RACE. Sequencing was carried out with an Illumina HiSeq 2500. A second 7 to 11 cycle PCR used a sample-barcoded 5' primer and a J-beta primer mix. The raw public reads went through TCRdb reprocessing: fastp at Q25, MiXCR clone calling, in-frame beta chains kept. Each entry is one CDR3 protein sequence, shown with its most common DNA and genes. The sample table shows hundreds of thousands of distinct CDR3 sequences, and around 48% are seen once. Around 25% of the sample is in the top ten clones. The sequenced material came from blood. All receptors come from a man older than 75 in good health.

This CDR3 reads CSASSAGGKETQYF. In DNA form, the CDR3 reads TGCAGTGCTAGTTCCGCGGGGGGGAAAGAGACCCAGTACTTC. This rearrangement joins TRBV20-1 to TRBJ2-5; 9 positions agree with TRBD2. This CDR3 comprises 14 residues. CDR1 and CDR2 from the germline V gene are DFQATT and SNEGSKA (reference sequence). With 3 bases clipped from V and 3 bases from J, the junction kept 5 bases outside the gene matches.

This clonotype occurred many times. This sequence joins TRBV6-5 and TRBJ2-7; maybe TRBD2 (6 bases). V gave up 7 bases and J gave up 7 bases, with 17 bases separating them. CDR1 MNHEY and CDR2 SVGAGI come from the germline V gene. This CDR3 is built from 13 residues. CDR3 bases: TGTGCCAGCAACGACCGGGGCGGGGAGGAGCAGTACTTC. Its translation: CASNDRGGEEQYF.

CDR3 nucleotide sequence: TGTGCCAGCAGTTTGGGGGGGACAGGGGTTTACGAGCAGTTCTTC. This sequence encodes CASSLGGTGVYEQFF. V is TRBV6-5 and J is TRBJ2-1; 10 nucleotides line up with TRBD1. J was trimmed by 10 bases and V by 4 bases; bases with no gene match: 10. The CDR3 extends over 15 amino acids. Germline V gene lookup returns CDR1 MNHEY and CDR2 SVGAGI.

A few counts support this clonotype. The chain links TRBV7-3 to TRBJ2-1, with 10 bases fitting TRBD2. The V segment lost 6 bases and the J segment 2 bases; nucleotides outside the gene matches: 4. The CDR3 length is 15 residues. In germline, CDR1 is SGHTA, CDR2 FQGTGA. Here the CDR3 DNA reads TGTGCCAGCAGTTCAGGACTAGCGGCCTACAATGAGCAGTTCTTC. Protein: CASSSGLAAYNEQFF.

J is TRBJ2-1 and V is TRBV20-1, with D possibly being TRBD1 or TRBD2 (5 bases each). The germline V gene encodes CDR1 DFQATT and CDR2 SNEGSKA (reference sequence). CDR3 size: 14 residues. With 6 bases removed from V and 6 bases from J, the gap between germline ends came to 18 bases. The CDR3 bases are TGCAGTGCCCATCAGGGAACTAGTCCCAATGAGCAGTTCTTC. Encoded protein: CSAHQGTSPNEQFF.